In this sample, the clone carrying this TCR beta chain turned up many times. The antigen remains unidentified. This record comes from a study of T cells in Graves' hyperthyroidism and ophthalmopathy. Background on the study: Peripheral blood was taken when the disease was first diagnosed, before any treatment began. Findings of the study overall: Stable hyperthyroidism was told apart from ophthalmopathy by a model built on 13 V-J features.

CDR3 length equals 17 residues. Germline CDR1 reads LNHNV; CDR2 reads YYDKDF (reference sequence). V shed 2 bases and J shed 1 base, with 17 bases lying between them. Among ophthalmopathy patients, the Clinical Activity Score reached at least 3, the NOSPECS grade reached at least 4, and duration remained under 3 months. The CDR3 regions of TCR beta were amplified from RNA transcripts. TCR CDR3 underwent first-round RT-PCR with the HTBI primer set. Each CDR3 protein gets one entry after TCRdb re-called the multiplex PCR reads with MiXCR. Seen here are roughly 400,000 distinct CDR3 sequences, about 14% observed once, and the top ten hold around 27%.

The chain links TRBV15 to TRBJ2-5; the D gene is possibly TRBD1 (5 bases). The sequence derives from a man aged 50 to 60 with Graves' ophthalmopathy. Sample: blood. DNA of the CDR3: TGTGCCACCAGCAGAAAGGGGCGCTCCTACCCCCAAGAGACCCAGTACTTC. As protein: CATSRKGRSYPQETQYF.